This TCR beta chain was identified in a study of T cell responses to AZD1222 COVID-19 vaccine. Study background: Second-dose recipients at about 4 or about 12 weeks were treated as one pooled group. Study-level points and caveats: Females made up more of the donors, who were largely white British, and clonal diversity may have come out too low. Spike-spanning, vaccine-associated CD4 TCRs were dominant at 160-218 and 743-854. The breadth and depth of Spike-specific TCRs increased once two AZD1222 doses had been given.

Germline CDR1 and CDR2: LGHNA and YSLEER. V lost 0 bases and J 8 bases, leaving 13 bases between the germline ends. The CDR3 totals 14 residues. As regards this clone: What it recognizes is unknown.

Some clones are missing from TCRdb's copy, which holds only in-frame ones; the method was immunoSEQ multiplex PCR. The data show some 150,000 clones, about 90% seen once. This chain uses TRBV4-3 with TRBJ1-2; possibly TRBD1 for D (5 bases). The source material was peripheral blood, sampled on day 0 of AZD1222 vaccination. The sequence was collected from an adult in good health. The CDR3 loop reads CASSQDQGMGGYTF. CDR3 DNA: TGCGCCAGCAGCCAAGACCAGGGAATGGGAGGCTACACCTTC.